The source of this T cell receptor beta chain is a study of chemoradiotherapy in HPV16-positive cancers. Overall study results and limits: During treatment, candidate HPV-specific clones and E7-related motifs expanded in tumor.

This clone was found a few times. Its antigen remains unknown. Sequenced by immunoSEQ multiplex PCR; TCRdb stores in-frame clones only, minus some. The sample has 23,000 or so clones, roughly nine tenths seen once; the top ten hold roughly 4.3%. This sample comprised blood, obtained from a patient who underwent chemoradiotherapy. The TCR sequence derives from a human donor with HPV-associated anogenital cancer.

This CDR3 is CAWTLGQGYYGYTF. In DNA, the CDR3 is TGTGCCTGGACCTTAGGACAGGGATATTATGGCTACACCTTC. This rearrangement joins TRBV30 to TRBJ1-2, with TRBD1 matching 8 bases. Unmatched junction bases numbered 9, after V lost 4 bases and J lost 5 bases. This CDR3 is 14 amino acids long. Germline assignment: CDR1 GTSNPN and CDR2 SVGIG (reference sequence).